The sequence of this T cell receptor beta chain was determined in a study of blood T cell repertoires in COVID-19. On the study more broadly: Some COVID-19 samples were acute and others convalescent; all came from the United States, Italy and Spain. From T cells, B-cell-depleted T cells, or PBMCs came the material, which was cDNA or gDNA.

In the authors' methods: Estimated nucleated cell counts came from reference gene primer amplification. Assay: immunoSEQ multiplex PCR; the TCRdb copy retains only in-frame clones and omits some. Clone size and V and J calls were adopted from that table, with D and trimming inferred from the DNA. The table lists under 90,000 clones, 80% of them singletons. Deletions cut 3 bases from V and 0 bases from J, with 12 bases between. CDR1 is SGDLS, CDR2 YYNGEE, per germline. The CDR3 length is 16 residues. This clone appeared a few times. The sample consisted of peripheral blood. V and J are TRBV9 and TRBJ2-2, with a possible D match to TRBD2 (6 bases). This TCR came from a woman aged 80 or older with active or convalescent COVID-19. CDR3 bases: TGTGCCAGCAGCGGGGGGGACTGGACGAACACCGGGGAGCTGTTTTTT. Protein: CASSGGDWTNTGELFF.